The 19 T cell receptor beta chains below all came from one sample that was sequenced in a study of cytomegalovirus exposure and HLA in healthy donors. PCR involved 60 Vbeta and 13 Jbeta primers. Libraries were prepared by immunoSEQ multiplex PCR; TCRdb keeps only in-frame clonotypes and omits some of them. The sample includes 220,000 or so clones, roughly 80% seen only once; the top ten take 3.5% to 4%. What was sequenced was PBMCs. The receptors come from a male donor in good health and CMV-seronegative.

CDR3 sequence reads: CASSPGLAGSPGELFF. Written as DNA, the CDR3 is TGTGCCAGCAGCCCCGGACTAGCGGGGAGTCCCGGGGAGCTGTTTTTT. The rearrangement uses TRBV9 and TRBJ2-2, with TRBD2 matching 12 bases. J was trimmed by 6 bases and V by 4 bases; bases with no gene match: 7. Looked up from germline, CDR1 is SGDLS and CDR2 is YYNGEE. The CDR3 length is 16 residues.

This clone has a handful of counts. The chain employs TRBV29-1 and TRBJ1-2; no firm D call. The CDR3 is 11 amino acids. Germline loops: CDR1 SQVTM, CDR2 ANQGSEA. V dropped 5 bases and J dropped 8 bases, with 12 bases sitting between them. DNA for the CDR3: TGCAGCGTTCAAAGAGTTGAGGGCTACACCTTC. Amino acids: CSVQRVEGYTF.

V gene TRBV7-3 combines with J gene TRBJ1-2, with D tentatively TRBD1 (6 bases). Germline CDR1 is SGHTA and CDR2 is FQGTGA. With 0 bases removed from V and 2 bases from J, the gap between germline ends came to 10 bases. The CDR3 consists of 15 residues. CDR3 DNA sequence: TGTGCCAGCAGCTTAACGGGGGGGCAGAACTATGGCTACACCTTC. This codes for CASSLTGGQNYGYTF.

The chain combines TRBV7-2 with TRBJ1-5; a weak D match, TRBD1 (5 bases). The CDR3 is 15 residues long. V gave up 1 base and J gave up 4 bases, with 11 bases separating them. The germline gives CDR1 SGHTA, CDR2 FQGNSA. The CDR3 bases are TGTGCCAGCAGCTTAGGGTCGGCAGGGAATCAGCCCCAGCATTTT. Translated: CASSLGSAGNQPQHF.

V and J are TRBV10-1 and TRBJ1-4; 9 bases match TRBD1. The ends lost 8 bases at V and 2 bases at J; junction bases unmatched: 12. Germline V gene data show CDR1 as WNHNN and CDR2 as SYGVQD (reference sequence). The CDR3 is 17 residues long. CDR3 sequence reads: CASPGTGWVSTNEKLFF. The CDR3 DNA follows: TGCGCCAGCCCCGGGACAGGGTGGGTTTCCACTAATGAAAAACTGTTTTTT.

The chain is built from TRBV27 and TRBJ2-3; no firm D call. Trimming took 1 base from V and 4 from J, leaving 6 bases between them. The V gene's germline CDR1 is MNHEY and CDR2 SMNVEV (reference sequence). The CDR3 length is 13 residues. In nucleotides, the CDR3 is TGTGCCAGCAGTTTATATCCGGCAGATACGCAGTATTTT. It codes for CASSLYPADTQYF.

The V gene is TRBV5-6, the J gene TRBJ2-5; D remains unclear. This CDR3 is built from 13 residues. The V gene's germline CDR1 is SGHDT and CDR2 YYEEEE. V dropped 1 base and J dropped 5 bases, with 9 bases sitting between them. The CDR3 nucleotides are TGTGCCAGCAGCTTGCAAATGGGCGAGACCCAGTACTTC. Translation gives CASSLQMGETQYF.

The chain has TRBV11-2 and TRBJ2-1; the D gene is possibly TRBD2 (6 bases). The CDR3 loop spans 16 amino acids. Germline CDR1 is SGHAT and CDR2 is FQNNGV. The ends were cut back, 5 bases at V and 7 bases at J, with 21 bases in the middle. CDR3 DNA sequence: TGTGCCAGCAGCCTTTCAGGGACCCTACGGGGGAATGAGCAGTTCTTC. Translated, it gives CASSLSGTLRGNEQFF.

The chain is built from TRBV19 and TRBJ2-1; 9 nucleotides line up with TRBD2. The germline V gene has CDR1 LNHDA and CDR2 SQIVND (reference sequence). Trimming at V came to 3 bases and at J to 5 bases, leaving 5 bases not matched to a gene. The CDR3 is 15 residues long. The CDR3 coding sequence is TGTGCCAGTAGTATCGGGACTAGCCTCCACAATGAGCAGTTCTTC. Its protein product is CASSIGTSLHNEQFF.

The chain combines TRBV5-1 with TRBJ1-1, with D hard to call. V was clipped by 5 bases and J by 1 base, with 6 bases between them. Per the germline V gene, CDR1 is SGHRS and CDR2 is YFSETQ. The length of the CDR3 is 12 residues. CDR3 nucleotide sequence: TGCGCCAGCAGAGCCGAGAACACTGAAGCTTTCTTT. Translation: CASRAENTEAFF. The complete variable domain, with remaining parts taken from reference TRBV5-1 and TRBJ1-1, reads KAGVTQTPRYLIKTRGQQVTLSCSPISGHRSVSWYQQTPGQGLQFLFEYFSETQRNKGNFPGRFSGRQFSNSRSEMNVSTLELGDSALYLCASRAENTEAFFGQGTRLTVV.

CDR3 nucleotides: TGTGCCAGCAGTTTTAGCGGGAGGGCCGGGAACGAGCAGTACTTC. Protein sequence: CASSFSGRAGNEQYF. J is TRBJ2-7 and V is TRBV2, with 11 bases identical to TRBD2. Germline CDR1 and CDR2: SNHLY and FYNNEI. The CDR3 is made up of 15 amino acids. Losses at the gene ends were 5 bases for V and 5 bases for J; bases not matched to a gene: 8. The full variable domain, with the rest looked up from reference TRBV2 and TRBJ2-7, is EPEVTQTPSHQVTQMGQEVILRCVPISNHLYFYWYRQILGQKVEFLVSFYNNEISEKSEIFDDQFSVERPDGSNFTLKIRSTKLEDSAMYFCASSFSGRAGNEQYFGPGTRLTVT.

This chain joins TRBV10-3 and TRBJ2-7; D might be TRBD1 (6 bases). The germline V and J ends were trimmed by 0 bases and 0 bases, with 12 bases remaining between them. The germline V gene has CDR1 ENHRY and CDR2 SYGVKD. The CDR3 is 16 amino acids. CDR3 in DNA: TGTGCCATCAGTGAGTCGACCGCGGACAGCTCCTACGAGCAGTACTTC. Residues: CAISESTADSSYEQYF.

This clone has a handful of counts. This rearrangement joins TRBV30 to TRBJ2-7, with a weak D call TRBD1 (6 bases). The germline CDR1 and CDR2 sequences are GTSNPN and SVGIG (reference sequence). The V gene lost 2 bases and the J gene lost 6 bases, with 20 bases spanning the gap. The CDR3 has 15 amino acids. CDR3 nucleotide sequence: TGTGCCTGGAGTATTACAGGGTATGCCCGCCCCGAGCAGTACTTC. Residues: CAWSITGYARPEQYF. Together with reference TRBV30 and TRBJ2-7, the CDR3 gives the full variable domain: SQTIHQWPATLVQPVGSPLSLECTVEGTSNPNLYWYRQAAGRGLQLLFYSVGIGQISSEVPQNLSASRPQDRQFILSSKKLLLSDSGFYLCAWSITGYARPEQYFGPGTRLTVT.

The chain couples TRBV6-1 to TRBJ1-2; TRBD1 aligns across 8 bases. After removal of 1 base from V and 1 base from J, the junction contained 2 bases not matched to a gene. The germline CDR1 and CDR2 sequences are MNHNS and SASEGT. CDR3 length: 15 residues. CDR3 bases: TGTGCCAGCAGTGAAGTCACAGGGGGTAACTATGGCTACACCTTC. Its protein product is CASSEVTGGNYGYTF.

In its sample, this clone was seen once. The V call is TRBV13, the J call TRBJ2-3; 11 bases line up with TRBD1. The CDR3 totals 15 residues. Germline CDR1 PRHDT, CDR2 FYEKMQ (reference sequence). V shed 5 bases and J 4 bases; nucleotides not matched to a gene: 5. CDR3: CASSEGQGVSDTQYF. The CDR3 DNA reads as TGTGCCAGCAGCGAGGGACAGGGGGTATCAGATACGCAGTATTTT.

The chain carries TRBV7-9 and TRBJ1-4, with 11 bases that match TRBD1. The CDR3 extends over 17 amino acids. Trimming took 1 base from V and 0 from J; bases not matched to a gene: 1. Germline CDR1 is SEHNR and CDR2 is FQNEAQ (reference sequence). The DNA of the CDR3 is TGTGCCAGCAGCTTAGGGGACAGGGGGGCAACTAATGAAAAACTGTTTTTT. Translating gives CASSLGDRGATNEKLFF.

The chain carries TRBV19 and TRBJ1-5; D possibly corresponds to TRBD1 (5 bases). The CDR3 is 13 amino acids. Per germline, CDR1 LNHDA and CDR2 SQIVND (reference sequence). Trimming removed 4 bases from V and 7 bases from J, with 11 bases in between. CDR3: CASSTQGGQPQHF. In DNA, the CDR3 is TGTGCCAGTAGTACCCAGGGAGGGCAGCCCCAGCATTTT.

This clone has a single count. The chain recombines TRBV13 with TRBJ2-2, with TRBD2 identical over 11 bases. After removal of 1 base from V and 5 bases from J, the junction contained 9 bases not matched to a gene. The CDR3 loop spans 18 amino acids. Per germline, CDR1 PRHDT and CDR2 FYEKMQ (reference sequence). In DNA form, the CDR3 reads TGTGCCAGCAGCTTAGATCTAGCGGGAGGTCCGGGGACCGGGGAGCTGTTTTTT. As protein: CASSLDLAGGPGTGELFF.

Written as DNA, the CDR3 is TGTGCCAGCGAATCTTCAGGGAGGAATGAGCAGTTCTTC. It specifies CASESSGRNEQFF. The V call is TRBV11-3, the J call TRBJ2-1; tentatively, D is TRBD2 (6 bases). Germline V gene data show CDR1 as SGHNT and CDR2 as YENEEA. V gave up 8 bases and J gave up 7 bases, with 15 bases separating them. The CDR3 consists of 13 residues.